The rows below give T cell receptor beta chains drawn from one sample of a study of cytomegalovirus exposure and HLA in healthy donors. Sequenced by immunoSEQ multiplex PCR; TCRdb stores in-frame clones only, minus some. Here the sample spans 150,000 to 200,000 clones, about 79% being singletons. Sequenced input: PBMCs. These receptors came from a man aged 50-60 years in good health and CMV-seropositive. Both conserved end residues are part of each CDR3. D genes are given only for firm matches. Clone size appears in some rows only: once, few, many, or a class for an expanded clone.

size	J	D	V	DNA	CDR3
once	TRBJ2-3	NA	TRBV7-9	TGTGCCAGCCTCAACGGGGTAACAGATACGCAGTATTTT	CASLNGVTDTQYF
NA	TRBJ2-3	TRBD2	TRBV7-3	TGTGCCAGCAGCGTAGCGGGGCGGTTCACAGATACGCAGTATTTT	CASSVAGRFTDTQYF
few	TRBJ2-7	TRBD2	TRBV10-3	TGTGCCGCTACTAGCGGGGGGGCCACCAACGAGCAGTACTTC	CAATSGGATNEQYF
NA	TRBJ2-1	TRBD2	TRBV10-2	TGCGCCAGCAGTGAGAGGGAGGGATTCAATGAGCAGTTCTTC	CASSEREGFNEQFF
once	TRBJ1-1	NA	TRBV27	TGTGCCAGCAGTTCGTTCCTGAACACTGAAGCTTTCTTT	CASSSFLNTEAFF
NA	TRBJ1-1	NA	TRBV5-1	TGCGCCAGCAGCTTGGCGGGGAGCACTGAAGCTTTCTTT	CASSLAGSTEAFF
NA	TRBJ1-5	NA	TRBV6-1	TGTGCCACAGGACCGGGGGGGAGCAATCAGCCCCAGCATTTT	CATGPGGSNQPQHF
NA	TRBJ2-1	TRBD1	TRBV18	TGTGCCAGCTCACCAAAAGGACAGGGGCCCAATGAGCAGTTCTTC	CASSPKGQGPNEQFF
NA	TRBJ1-2	NA	TRBV19	TGTGCCAGTAGTATTGGGGCGACACACGGCTACACCTTC	CASSIGATHGYTF
NA	TRBJ1-2	NA	TRBV27	TGTGCCAGCAGTTTATCCTCGACAGGCTATGGCTACACCTTC	CASSLSSTGYGYTF
NA	TRBJ2-2	NA	TRBV7-3	TGTGCCAGCTCTCCGGGCCGGGGGATGGGCGGGGAGCTGTTTTTT	CASSPGRGMGGELFF
NA	TRBJ2-7	TRBD2	TRBV7-9	TGTGCCAGCAGCAGTGCGGGGGGCAGCGAGCAGTACTTC	CASSSAGGSEQYF
NA	TRBJ1-3	TRBD1	TRBV18	TGTGCCAGCTCACTACAGACAGGGGGTGGAAACACCATATATTTT	CASSLQTGGGNTIYF
once	TRBJ1-1	NA	TRBV6-5	TGTGCCAGCAGTTACTCGAAAGCGCGCCCCGAAGCTTTCTTT	CASSYSKARPEAFF
once	TRBJ1-1	NA	TRBV29-1	TGCAGCGTCGTCGGGAGTCACGGACTGACCGCTGAAGCTTTCTTT	CSVVGSHGLTAEAFF
once	TRBJ1-6	NA	TRBV9	TGTGCCAGCAGCGTAGAGTCCCAGGGTGATACCCGGGCCCTCCACTTT	CASSVESQGDTRALHF
NA	TRBJ2-6	TRBD1	TRBV19	TGTGCCAGTAGTAGAGGACAGGGTTCTGGGGCCAACGTCCTGACTTTC	CASSRGQGSGANVLTF
few	TRBJ2-4	TRBD2	TRBV2	TGTGCCAGCGCCGATGGGGGGGTTACCAAAAACATTCAGTACTTC	CASADGGVTKNIQYF
NA	TRBJ2-5	TRBD1	TRBV19	TGTGCCAGTAGTACTTACCAGACAGGGGGCAGTTTGGAGACCCAGTACTTC	CASSTYQTGGSLETQYF
NA	TRBJ2-5	TRBD1	TRBV4-2	TGTGCCAGCAGCCAAGAGACAGGGATGGAGACCCAGTACTTC	CASSQETGMETQYF
NA	TRBJ2-3	TRBD1	TRBV2	TGTGCCAGCAAGGACAGGGGTAGCACAGATACGCAGTATTTT	CASKDRGSTDTQYF
NA	TRBJ2-1	TRBD2	TRBV4-1	TGCGCCAGCAGCCGAGGCGGGGGCTCCTACAATGAGCAGTTCTTC	CASSRGGGSYNEQFF
NA	TRBJ1-6	TRBD1	TRBV11-2	TGTGCCAGCAGCTTAGTAGGACAGGGAAATTCACCCCTCCACTTT	CASSLVGQGNSPLHF
NA	TRBJ2-1	TRBD2	TRBV7-9	TGTGCCAGCAGCTCCGGGACTAGCGCCGACAATGAGCAGTTCTTC	CASSSGTSADNEQFF